This T cell receptor (beta chain) appears in the sequencing data of a study of blood T cell repertoires in COVID-19. Study at large: Whether acute or convalescent, the COVID-19 samples came from the United States, Italy and Spain.

The germline CDR1 and CDR2 sequences are MDHEN and SYDVKM. V was clipped by 6 bases and J by 8 bases; unmatched bases: 9. The CDR3 length is 14 residues. The table came from immunoSEQ multiplex PCR; TCRdb's copy has only in-frame clones and leaves some out. Of about 49,000 clones in the sample, 65% to 90% were seen once. The sample consisted of peripheral blood. V usage is TRBV28 and J usage is TRBJ1-4; 7 nucleotides line up with TRBD1. This TCR was sampled from an elderly woman with COVID-19, enrolled during active disease. CDR3 region: CASRPTGVGEKLFF. In nucleotides, the CDR3 is TGTGCCAGCAGACCAACAGGGGTAGGGGAAAAACTGTTTTTT.